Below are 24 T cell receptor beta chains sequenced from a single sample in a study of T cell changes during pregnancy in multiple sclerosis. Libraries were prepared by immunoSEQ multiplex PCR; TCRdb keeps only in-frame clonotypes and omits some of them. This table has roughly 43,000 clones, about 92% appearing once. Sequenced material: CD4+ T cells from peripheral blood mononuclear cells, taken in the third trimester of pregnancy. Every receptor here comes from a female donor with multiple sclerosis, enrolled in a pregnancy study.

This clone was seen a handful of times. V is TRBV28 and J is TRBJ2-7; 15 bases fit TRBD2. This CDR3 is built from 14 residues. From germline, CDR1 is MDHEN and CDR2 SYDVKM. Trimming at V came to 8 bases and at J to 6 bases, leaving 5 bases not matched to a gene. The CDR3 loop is CASGLAGGLGEQYF. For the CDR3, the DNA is TGTGCCAGCGGACTAGCGGGAGGGTTGGGCGAGCAGTACTTC.

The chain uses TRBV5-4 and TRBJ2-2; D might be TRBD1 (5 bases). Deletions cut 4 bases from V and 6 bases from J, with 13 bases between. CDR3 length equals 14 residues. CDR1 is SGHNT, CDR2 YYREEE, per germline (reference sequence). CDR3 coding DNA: TGTGCCAGCAGCGAAGGACAACGGGCCGGGGAGCTGTTTTTT. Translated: CASSEGQRAGELFF.

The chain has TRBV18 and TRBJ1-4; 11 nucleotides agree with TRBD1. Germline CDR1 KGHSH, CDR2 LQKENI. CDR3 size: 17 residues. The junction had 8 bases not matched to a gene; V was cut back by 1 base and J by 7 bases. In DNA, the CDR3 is TGTGCCAGCTCACCACAAACCTCCGGGACAGGGGGTGAAAAACTGTTTTTT. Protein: CASSPQTSGTGGEKLFF.

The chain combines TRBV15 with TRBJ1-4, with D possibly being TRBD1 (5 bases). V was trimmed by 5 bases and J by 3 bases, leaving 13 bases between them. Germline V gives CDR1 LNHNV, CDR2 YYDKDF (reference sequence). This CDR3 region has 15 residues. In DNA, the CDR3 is TGTGCCACCAGCGCCAGGGTTGGGGCTAATGAAAAACTGTTTTTT. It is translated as CATSARVGANEKLFF.

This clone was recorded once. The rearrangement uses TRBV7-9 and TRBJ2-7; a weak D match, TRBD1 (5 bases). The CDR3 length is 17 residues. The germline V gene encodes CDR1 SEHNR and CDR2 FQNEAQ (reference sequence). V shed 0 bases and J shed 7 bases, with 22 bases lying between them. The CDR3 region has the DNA TGTGCCAGCAGCTTAGCGTTGTCAGGGTTAACTACTAAAGAGCAGTACTTC. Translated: CASSLALSGLTTKEQYF.

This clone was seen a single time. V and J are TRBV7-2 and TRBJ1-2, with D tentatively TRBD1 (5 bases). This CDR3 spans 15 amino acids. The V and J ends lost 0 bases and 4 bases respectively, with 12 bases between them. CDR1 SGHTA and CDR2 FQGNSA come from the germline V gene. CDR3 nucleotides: TGTGCCAGCAGCTTAGCGCGGTGGGGCGTCTATGGCTACACCTTC. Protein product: CASSLARWGVYGYTF.

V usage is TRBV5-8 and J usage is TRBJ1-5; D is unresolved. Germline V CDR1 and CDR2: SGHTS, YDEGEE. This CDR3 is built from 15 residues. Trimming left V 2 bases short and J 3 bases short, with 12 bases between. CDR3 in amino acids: CASSFGGQINQPQHF. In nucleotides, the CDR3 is TGTGCCAGCAGCTTCGGCGGGCAGATCAATCAGCCCCAGCATTTT. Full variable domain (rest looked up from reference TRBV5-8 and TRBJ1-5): EAGVTQSPTHLIKTRGQQATLRCSPISGHTSVYWYQQALGLGLQFLLWYDEGEERNRGNFPPRFSGRQFPNYSSELNVNALELEDSALYLCASSFGGQINQPQHFGDGTRLSIL.

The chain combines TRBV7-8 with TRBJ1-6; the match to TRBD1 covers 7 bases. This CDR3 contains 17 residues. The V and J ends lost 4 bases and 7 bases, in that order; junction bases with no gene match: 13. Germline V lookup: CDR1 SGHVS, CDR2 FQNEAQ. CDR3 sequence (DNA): TGTGCCAGCAGCTGGGGTTCGGACAGGACGGGAAATTCACCCCTCCACTTT. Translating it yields CASSWGSDRTGNSPLHF.

CDR3 loop: CASSLRPGGAAGELFF. The CDR3 DNA follows: TGTGCCAGCAGTTTACGACCGGGAGGGGCGGCCGGGGAGCTGTTTTTT. The genes are TRBV28 and TRBJ2-2, with TRBD2 identical over 8 bases. With 2 bases clipped from V and 6 bases from J, the junction kept 8 bases outside the gene matches. CDR3 size: 16 residues. Germline lookup yields CDR1 MDHEN and CDR2 SYDVKM.

The CDR3 spells CATSRAGREAFF. The DNA of the CDR3 is TGTGCCACCAGCAGAGCTGGGAGAGAAGCTTTCTTT. The chain recombines TRBV15 with TRBJ1-1; D ambiguous. CDR1 and CDR2 from the germline V gene are LNHNV and YYDKDF (reference sequence). The CDR3 length is 12 residues. With 1 base removed from V and 8 bases from J, the gap between germline ends came to 8 bases.

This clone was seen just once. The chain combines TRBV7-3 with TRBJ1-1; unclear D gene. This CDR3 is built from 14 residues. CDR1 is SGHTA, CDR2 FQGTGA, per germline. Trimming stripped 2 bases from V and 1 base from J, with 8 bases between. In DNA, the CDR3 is TGTGCCAGCAGCTTATATGGAGGGAACACTGAAGCTTTCTTT. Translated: CASSLYGGNTEAFF.

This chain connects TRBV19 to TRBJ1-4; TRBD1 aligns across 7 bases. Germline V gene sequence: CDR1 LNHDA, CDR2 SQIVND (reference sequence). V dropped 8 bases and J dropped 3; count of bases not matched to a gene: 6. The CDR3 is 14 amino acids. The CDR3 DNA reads TGTGCCAGTGCCTACAGGGGTCCTAATGAAAAACTGTTTTTT. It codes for CASAYRGPNEKLFF. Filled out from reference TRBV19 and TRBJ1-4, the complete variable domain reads DGGITQSPKYLFRKEGQNVTLSCEQNLNHDAMYWYRQDPGQGLRLIYYSQIVNDFQKGDIAEGYSVSREKKESFPLTVTSAQKNPTAFYLCASAYRGPNEKLFFGSGTQLSVL.

The CDR3 DNA reads TGTGCCGTATCTCCGGGACAGGGACCAGAGACCCAGTACTTC. It translates to CAVSPGQGPETQYF. The chain links TRBV6-1 to TRBJ2-5; TRBD1 matches 9 bases. Germline CDR1 and CDR2: MNHNS and SASEGT. The CDR3 loop spans 14 amino acids. The V segment lost 11 bases and the J segment 4 bases; nucleotides outside the gene matches: 11.

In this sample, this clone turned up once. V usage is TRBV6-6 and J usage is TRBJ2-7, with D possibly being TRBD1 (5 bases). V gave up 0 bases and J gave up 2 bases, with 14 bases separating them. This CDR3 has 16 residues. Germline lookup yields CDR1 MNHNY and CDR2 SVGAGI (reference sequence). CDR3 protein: CASSYSTDTGPYEQYF. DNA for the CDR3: TGTGCCAGCAGTTACTCGACAGACACAGGCCCCTACGAGCAGTACTTC.

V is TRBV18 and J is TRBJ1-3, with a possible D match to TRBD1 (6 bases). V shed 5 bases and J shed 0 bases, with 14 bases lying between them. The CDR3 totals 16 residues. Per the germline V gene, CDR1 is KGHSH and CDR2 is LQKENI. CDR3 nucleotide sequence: TGTGCCAGCTCAGGACAGCGAAGGCCCTCTGGAAACACCATATATTTT. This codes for CASSGQRRPSGNTIYF.

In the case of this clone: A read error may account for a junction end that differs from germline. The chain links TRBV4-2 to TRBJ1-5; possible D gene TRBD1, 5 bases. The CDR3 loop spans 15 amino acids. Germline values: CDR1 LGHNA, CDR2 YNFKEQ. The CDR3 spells CASSQDRANNQPQHF. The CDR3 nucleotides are TGTGCCAGCAGCCAAGACAGGGCGAACAATCAACCCCAGCATTTT.

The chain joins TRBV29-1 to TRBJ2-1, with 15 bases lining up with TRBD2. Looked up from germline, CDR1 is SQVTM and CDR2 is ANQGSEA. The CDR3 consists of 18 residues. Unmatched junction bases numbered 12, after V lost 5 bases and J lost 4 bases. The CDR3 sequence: CSVTGTSGGKRRYNEQFF. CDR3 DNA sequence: TGCAGCGTTACCGGGACTAGCGGGGGGAAACGCCGGTACAATGAGCAGTTCTTC.

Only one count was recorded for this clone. The CDR3 reads CASSQKQVNTEAFF. In DNA form, the CDR3 reads TGTGCCAGCAGTCAAAAACAGGTGAACACTGAAGCTTTCTTT. The J gene is TRBJ1-1, the V gene TRBV6-5, with D possibly matching TRBD1 (5 bases). V gave up 5 bases and J gave up 0 bases, with 10 bases separating them. Germline V gene sequence: CDR1 MNHEY, CDR2 SVGAGI. The CDR3 spans 14 residues.

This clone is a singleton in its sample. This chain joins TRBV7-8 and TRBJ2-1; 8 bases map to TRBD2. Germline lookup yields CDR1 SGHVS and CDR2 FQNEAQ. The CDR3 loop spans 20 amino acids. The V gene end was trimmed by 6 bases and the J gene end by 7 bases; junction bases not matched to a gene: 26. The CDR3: CASSSAGLGRAPSRINEQFF. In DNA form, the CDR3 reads TGTGCCAGCAGTTCGGCGGGACTCGGGAGGGCCCCATCAAGGATAAATGAGCAGTTCTTC.

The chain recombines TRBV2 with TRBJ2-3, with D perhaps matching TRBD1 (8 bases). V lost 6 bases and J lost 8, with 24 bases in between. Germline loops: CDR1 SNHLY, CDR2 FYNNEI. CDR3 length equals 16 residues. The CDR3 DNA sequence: TGTGCCAGCAGAGGGAGGGACAGGACCGTCTGGGGTACGCAGTATTTT. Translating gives CASRGRDRTVWGTQYF.

The CDR3 DNA is TGTGCCAGCACCATCGGGGGAGGCTATGGCTACACCTTC. Translating gives CASTIGGGYGYTF. This chain uses TRBV28 with TRBJ1-2, with D perhaps matching TRBD1 (5 bases). This CDR3 is 13 amino acids long. V was shortened by 7 bases and J by 4 bases, with 13 bases between the two germline ends. The germline CDR1 and CDR2 sequences are MDHEN and SYDVKM.

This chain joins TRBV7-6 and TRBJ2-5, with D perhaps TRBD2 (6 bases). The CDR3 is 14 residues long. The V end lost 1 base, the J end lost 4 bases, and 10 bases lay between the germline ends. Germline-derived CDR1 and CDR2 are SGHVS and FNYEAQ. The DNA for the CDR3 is TGTGCCAGCAGCTTAGGCGGGAAAGGAGAGACCCAGTACTTC. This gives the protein CASSLGGKGETQYF.

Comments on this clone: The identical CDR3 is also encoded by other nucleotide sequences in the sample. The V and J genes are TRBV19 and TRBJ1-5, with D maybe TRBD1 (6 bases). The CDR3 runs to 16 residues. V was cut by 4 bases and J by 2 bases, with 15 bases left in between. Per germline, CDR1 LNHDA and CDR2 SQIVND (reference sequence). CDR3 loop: CASSRITGSGNQPQHF. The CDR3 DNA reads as TGTGCCAGTAGTAGAATCACAGGGTCGGGCAATCAGCCCCAGCATTTT.

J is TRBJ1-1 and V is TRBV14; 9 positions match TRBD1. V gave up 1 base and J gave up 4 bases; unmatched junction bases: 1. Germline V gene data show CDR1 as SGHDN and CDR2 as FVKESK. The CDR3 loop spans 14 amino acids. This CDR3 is CASSQVTGGTEAFF. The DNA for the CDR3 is TGTGCCAGCAGCCAAGTGACAGGGGGCACTGAAGCTTTCTTT.